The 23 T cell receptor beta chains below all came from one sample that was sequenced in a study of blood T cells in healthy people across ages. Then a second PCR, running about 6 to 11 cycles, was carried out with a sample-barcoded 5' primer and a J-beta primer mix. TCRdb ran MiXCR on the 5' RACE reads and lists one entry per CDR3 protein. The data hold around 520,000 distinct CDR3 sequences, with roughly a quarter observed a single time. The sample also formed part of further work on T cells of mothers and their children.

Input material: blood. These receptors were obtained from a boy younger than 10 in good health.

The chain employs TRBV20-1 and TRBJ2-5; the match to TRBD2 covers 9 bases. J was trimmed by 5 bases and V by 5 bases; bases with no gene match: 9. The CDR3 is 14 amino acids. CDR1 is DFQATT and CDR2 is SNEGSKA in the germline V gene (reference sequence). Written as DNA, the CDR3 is TGCAGTGCTTTGGGGACTAGCAGAAAGGAGACCCAGTACTTC. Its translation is CSALGTSRKETQYF.

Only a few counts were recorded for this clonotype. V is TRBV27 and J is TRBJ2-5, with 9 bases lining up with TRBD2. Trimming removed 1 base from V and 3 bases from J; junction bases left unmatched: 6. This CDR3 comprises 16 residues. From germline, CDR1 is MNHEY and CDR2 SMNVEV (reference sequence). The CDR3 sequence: CASSLWSGGPEETQYF. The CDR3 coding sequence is TGTGCCAGCAGTTTATGGAGCGGGGGGCCCGAAGAGACCCAGTACTTC.

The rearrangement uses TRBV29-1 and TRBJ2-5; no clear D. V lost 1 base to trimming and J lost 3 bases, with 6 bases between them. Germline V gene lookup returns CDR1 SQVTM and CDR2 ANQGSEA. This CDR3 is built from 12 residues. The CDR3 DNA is TGCAGCGTTGAAGGTGGAGAAGAGACCCAGTACTTC. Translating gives CSVEGGEETQYF.

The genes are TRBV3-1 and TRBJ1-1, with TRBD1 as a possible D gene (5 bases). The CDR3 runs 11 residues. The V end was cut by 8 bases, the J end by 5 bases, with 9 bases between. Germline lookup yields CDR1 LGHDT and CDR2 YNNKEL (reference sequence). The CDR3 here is CASEGPTEAFF. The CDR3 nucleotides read TGTGCCAGCGAGGGGCCTACTGAAGCTTTCTTT.

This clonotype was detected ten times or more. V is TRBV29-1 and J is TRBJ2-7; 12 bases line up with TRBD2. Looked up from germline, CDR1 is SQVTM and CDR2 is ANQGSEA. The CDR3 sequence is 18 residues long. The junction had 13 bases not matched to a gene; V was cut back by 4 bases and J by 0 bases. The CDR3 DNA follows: TGCAGCGTTGGTAGAATGAGGACTAGCGGGATCCTCTCCTACGAGCAGTACTTC. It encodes CSVGRMRTSGILSYEQYF.

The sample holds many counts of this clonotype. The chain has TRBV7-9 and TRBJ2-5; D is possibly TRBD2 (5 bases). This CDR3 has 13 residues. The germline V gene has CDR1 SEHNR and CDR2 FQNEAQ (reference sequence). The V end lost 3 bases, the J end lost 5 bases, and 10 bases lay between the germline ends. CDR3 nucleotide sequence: TGTGCCAGCAGCTTGAGCGGTGGCGAGACCCAGTACTTC. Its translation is CASSLSGGETQYF.

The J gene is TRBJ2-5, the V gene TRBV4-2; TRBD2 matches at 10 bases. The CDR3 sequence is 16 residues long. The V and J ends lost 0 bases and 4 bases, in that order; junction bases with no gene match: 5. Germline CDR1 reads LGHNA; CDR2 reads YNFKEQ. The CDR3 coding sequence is TGTGCCAGCAGCCAAGAACAGCGGGGGGGCAGAGAGACCCAGTACTTC. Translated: CASSQEQRGGRETQYF.

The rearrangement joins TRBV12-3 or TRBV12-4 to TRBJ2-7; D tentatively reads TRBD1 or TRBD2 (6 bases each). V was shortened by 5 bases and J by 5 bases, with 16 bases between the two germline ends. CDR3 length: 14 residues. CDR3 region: CASSPTSGAHEQYF. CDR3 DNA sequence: TGTGCCAGCAGTCCGACGTCGGGGGCCCACGAGCAGTACTTC.

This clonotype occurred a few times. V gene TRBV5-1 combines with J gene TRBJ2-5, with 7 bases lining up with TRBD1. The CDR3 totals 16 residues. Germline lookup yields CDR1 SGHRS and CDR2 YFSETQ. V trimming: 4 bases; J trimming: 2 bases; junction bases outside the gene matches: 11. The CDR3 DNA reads TGCGCCAGCAGCCGAGGGGGCAAGATGACTCAAGAGACCCAGTACTTC. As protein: CASSRGGKMTQETQYF.

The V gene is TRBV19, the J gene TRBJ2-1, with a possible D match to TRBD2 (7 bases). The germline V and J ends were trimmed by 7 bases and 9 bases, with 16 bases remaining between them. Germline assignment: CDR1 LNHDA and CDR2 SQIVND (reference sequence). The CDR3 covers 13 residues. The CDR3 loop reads CASNREGHGEQFF. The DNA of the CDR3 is TGTGCCAGTAACAGGGAGGGCCACGGTGAGCAGTTCTTC.

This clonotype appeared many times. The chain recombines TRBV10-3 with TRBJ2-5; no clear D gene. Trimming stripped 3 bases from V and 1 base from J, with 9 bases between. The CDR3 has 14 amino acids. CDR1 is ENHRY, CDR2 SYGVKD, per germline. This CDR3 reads CAISEGRLQETQYF. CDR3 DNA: TGTGCCATCAGTGAAGGTCGACTCCAAGAGACCCAGTACTTC.

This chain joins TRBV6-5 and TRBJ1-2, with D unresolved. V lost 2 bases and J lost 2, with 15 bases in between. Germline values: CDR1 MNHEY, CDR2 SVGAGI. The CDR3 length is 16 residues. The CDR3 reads CASSYRLQEPNYGYTF. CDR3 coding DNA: TGTGCCAGCAGTTACCGCCTGCAGGAGCCAAACTATGGCTACACCTTC.

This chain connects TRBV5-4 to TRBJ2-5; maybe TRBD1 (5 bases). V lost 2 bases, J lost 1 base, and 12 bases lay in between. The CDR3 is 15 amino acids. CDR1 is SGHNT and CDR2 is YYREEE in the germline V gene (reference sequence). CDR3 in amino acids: CASSFRVDGQETQYF. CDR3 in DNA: TGTGCCAGCAGCTTCAGGGTGGACGGCCAAGAGACCCAGTACTTC.

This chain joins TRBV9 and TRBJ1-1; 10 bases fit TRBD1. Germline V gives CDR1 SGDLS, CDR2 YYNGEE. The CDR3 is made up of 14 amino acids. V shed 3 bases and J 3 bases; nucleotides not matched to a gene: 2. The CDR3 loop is CASSAGQGDTEAFF. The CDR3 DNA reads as TGTGCCAGCAGCGCTGGACAGGGGGACACTGAAGCTTTCTTT. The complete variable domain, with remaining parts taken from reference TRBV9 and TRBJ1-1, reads DSGVTQTPKHLITATGQRVTLRCSPRSGDLSVYWYQQSLDQGLQFLIQYYNGEERAKGNILERFSAQQFPDLHSELNLSSLELGDSALYFCASSAGQGDTEAFFGQGTRLTVV.

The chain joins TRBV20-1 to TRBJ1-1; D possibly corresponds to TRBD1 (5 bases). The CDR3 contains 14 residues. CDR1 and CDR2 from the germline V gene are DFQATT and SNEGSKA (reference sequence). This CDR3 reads CSPSSGSENTEAFF. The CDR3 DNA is TGCAGCCCCTCGTCAGGGTCGGAGAACACTGAAGCTTTCTTT.

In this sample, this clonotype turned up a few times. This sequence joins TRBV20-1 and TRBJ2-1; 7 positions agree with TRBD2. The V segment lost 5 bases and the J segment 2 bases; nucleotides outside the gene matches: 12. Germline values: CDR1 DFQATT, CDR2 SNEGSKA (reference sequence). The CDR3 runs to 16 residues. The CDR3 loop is CSALLRASGPYNEQFF. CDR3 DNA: TGCAGTGCTCTATTAAGGGCTAGCGGACCCTACAATGAGCAGTTCTTC.

In DNA form, the CDR3 reads TGCGCCAGCAGCAATGGACAGTGGAACACTGAAGCTTTCTTT. Its translation: CASSNGQWNTEAFF. This chain joins TRBV10-1 and TRBJ1-1; D perhaps matches TRBD1 (6 bases). The CDR3 covers 14 residues. CDR1 and CDR2 (germline): WNHNN, SYGVQD (reference sequence). V lost 6 bases and J lost 1, with 12 bases in between.

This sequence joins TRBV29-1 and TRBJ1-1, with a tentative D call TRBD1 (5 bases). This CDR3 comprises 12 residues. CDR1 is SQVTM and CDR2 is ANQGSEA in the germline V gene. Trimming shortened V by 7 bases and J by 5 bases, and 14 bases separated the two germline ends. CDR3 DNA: TGCAGCGACCAGGGTCACGGGACTGAAGCTTTCTTT. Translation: CSDQGHGTEAFF.

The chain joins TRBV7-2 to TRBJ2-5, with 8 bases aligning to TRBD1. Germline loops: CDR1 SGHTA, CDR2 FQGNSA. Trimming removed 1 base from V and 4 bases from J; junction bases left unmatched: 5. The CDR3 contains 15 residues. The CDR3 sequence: CASSLEGQELETQYF. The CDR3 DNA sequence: TGTGCCAGCAGCTTAGAGGGACAGGAATTAGAGACCCAGTACTTC.

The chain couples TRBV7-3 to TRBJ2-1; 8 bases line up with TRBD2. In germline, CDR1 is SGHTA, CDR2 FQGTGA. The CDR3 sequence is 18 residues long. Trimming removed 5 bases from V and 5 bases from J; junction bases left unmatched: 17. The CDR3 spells CASSPLGGGAGVNNEQFF. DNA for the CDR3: TGTGCCAGCAGCCCCCTAGGCGGGGGAGCGGGGGTCAACAATGAGCAGTTCTTC.

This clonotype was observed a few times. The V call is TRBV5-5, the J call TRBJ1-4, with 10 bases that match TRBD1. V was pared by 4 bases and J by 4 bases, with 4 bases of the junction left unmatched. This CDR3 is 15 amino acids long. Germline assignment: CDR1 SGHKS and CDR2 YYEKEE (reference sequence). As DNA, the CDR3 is TGTGCCAGCAGCCCCGGACAGGGGGTTAATGAAAAACTGTTTTTT. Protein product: CASSPGQGVNEKLFF.

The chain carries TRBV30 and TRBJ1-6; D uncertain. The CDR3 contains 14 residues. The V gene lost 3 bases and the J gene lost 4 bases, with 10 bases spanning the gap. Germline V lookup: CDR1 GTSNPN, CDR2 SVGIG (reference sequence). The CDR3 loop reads CAWSQTAYNSPLHF. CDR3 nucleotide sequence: TGTGCCTGGAGCCAGACTGCGTATAATTCACCCCTCCACTTT.

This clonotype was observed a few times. The CDR3 is CASSQDRQVLYQETQYF. In nucleotides, the CDR3 is TGCGCCAGCAGCCAAGATCGGCAGGTTTTGTACCAAGAGACCCAGTACTTC. The rearrangement uses TRBV4-1 and TRBJ2-5; D gene ambiguous. The CDR3 runs 17 residues. Germline V gene data show CDR1 as MGHRA and CDR2 as YSYEKL. Trimming removed 0 bases from V and 0 bases from J, with 14 bases in between.